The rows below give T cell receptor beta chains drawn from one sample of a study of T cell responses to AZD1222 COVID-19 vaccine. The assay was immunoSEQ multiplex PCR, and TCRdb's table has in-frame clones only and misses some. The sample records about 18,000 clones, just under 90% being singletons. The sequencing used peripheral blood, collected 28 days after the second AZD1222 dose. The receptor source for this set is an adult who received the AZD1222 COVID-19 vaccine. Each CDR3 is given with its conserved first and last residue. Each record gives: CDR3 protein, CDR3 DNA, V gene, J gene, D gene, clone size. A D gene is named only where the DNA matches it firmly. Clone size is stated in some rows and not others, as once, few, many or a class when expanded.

CDR3: CSALDRGPGELFF
DNA: TGCAGCGCCCTGGACAGGGGGCCCGGGGAGCTGTTTTTT
V: TRBV29-1
J: TRBJ2-2
D: TRBD1
size: -

CDR3: CASSLPGNEQFF
DNA: TGTGCCAGCAGTTTACCAGGCAATGAGCAGTTCTTC
V: TRBV12-3/TRBV12-4
J: TRBJ2-1
D: -
size: -

CDR3: CATSAGYEQYF
DNA: TGTGCCACCAGTGCGGGCTACGAGCAGTACTTC
V: TRBV24-1
J: TRBJ2-7
D: -
size: once

CDR3: CASRSGIIDRGEQFF
DNA: TGTGCCAGCAGGTCCGGGATTATTGATCGCGGTGAGCAGTTCTTC
V: TRBV3-1/TRBV3-2
J: TRBJ2-1
D: -
size: -

CDR3: CASSQEFGAGGTTDTQYF
DNA: TGTGCCAGCAGCCAAGAATTTGGCGCGGGGGGAACGACAGATACGCAGTATTTT
V: TRBV4-2
J: TRBJ2-3
D: TRBD2
size: -

CDR3: CASSPGGAGSPLHF
DNA: TGTGCCAGCAGCCCGGGGGGCGCGGGTTCACCCCTCCACTTT
V: TRBV27
J: TRBJ1-6
D: -
size: -

CDR3: CASSLDGYTEAFF
DNA: TGTGCCAGCAGCTTAGACGGGTACACTGAAGCTTTCTTT
V: TRBV11-3
J: TRBJ1-1
D: -
size: -

CDR3: CASSQVSSGGSSYNEQFF
DNA: TGTGCCAGCAGCCAAGTGTCTAGCGGGGGTTCCTCCTACAATGAGCAGTTCTTC
V: TRBV14
J: TRBJ2-1
D: TRBD2
size: -

CDR3: CASLRPGQGYGYTF
DNA: TGTGCCAGCCTCCGTCCGGGACAGGGTTATGGCTACACCTTC
V: TRBV19
J: TRBJ1-2
D: TRBD1
size: -

CDR3: CASSSLSGDNQPQHF
DNA: TGTGCCAGCAGTTCTCTTAGTGGCGATAATCAGCCCCAGCATTTT
V: TRBV7-9
J: TRBJ1-5
D: -
size: -

CDR3: CASSSRQNQETQYF
DNA: TGTGCCAGCAGCTCAAGACAGAACCAAGAGACCCAGTACTTC
V: TRBV5-5
J: TRBJ2-5
D: -
size: -

CDR3: CASSGGLAGEGEQYF
DNA: TGTGCCAGCAGTGGGGGACTAGCGGGAGAAGGAGAGCAGTACTTC
V: TRBV28
J: TRBJ2-7
D: TRBD2
size: -

CDR3: CSAPRWNEQFF
DNA: TGCAGTGCACCCCGCTGGAATGAGCAGTTCTTC
V: TRBV20-1
J: TRBJ2-1
D: -
size: -

CDR3: CASTKLGQGAFGYTF
DNA: TGTGCCAGCACGAAATTGGGACAGGGGGCTTTTGGCTACACCTTC
V: TRBV6-5
J: TRBJ1-2
D: TRBD1
size: -

CDR3: CASSLQRYEKLFF
DNA: TGTGCCAGCAGTTTGCAACGATATGAAAAACTGTTTTTT
V: TRBV27
J: TRBJ1-4
D: -
size: -

CDR3: CASSIRIQASNQPQHF
DNA: TGTGCCAGTAGTATTCGAATTCAGGCTAGCAATCAGCCCCAGCATTTT
V: TRBV19
J: TRBJ1-5
D: -
size: -

CDR3: CASSPLRTGANEQFF
DNA: TGTGCCAGCTCACCTTTGAGGACGGGGGCCAATGAGCAGTTCTTC
V: TRBV18
J: TRBJ2-1
D: -
size: -

CDR3: CASSETPRTEAFF
DNA: TGCGCCAGCAGTGAGACCCCTAGAACTGAAGCTTTCTTT
V: TRBV10-1
J: TRBJ1-1
D: -
size: -

CDR3: CSASEGDRGRPPLHF
DNA: TGCAGTGCTAGTGAGGGGGACAGGGGGCGCCCACCCCTCCACTTT
V: TRBV20-1
J: TRBJ1-6
D: TRBD1
size: -

CDR3: CASSSRTLTTQYF
DNA: TGTGCCAGCAGCTCGAGGACCCTTACGACCCAGTACTTC
V: TRBV11-2
J: TRBJ2-5
D: -
size: -

CDR3: CSATQNEAFF
DNA: TGCAGCGCCACTCAGAATGAAGCTTTCTTT
V: TRBV29-1
J: TRBJ1-1
D: -
size: -

CDR3: CASSFSNSSPLHF
DNA: TGTGCCAGCAGCTTCTCAAATAGTTCACCCCTCCACTTT
V: TRBV7-3
J: TRBJ1-6
D: -
size: -

CDR3: CASTSPLGPFYNEQFF
DNA: TGTGCCAGCACCTCGCCCTTGGGACCCTTCTACAATGAGCAGTTCTTC
V: TRBV11-1
J: TRBJ2-1
D: -
size: -

CDR3: CASSLVGFISGELFF
DNA: TGTGCCAGCAGTTTAGTGGGTTTCATCTCCGGGGAGCTGTTTTTT
V: TRBV28
J: TRBJ2-2
D: -
size: -

CDR3: CAISEQGGAGNSPLHF
DNA: TGTGCCATCAGTGAGCAGGGGGGCGCGGGTAATTCACCCCTCCACTTT
V: TRBV10-3
J: TRBJ1-6
D: TRBD1
size: -

CDR3: CASSTYRGASTDTQYF
DNA: TGTGCCAGTAGTACTTACAGGGGAGCTAGCACAGATACGCAGTATTTT
V: TRBV19
J: TRBJ2-3
D: TRBD1
size: -

CDR3: CASSNGQADSPLHF
DNA: TGTGCCAGCAGCAACGGACAGGCCGATTCACCCCTCCACTTT
V: TRBV5-8
J: TRBJ1-6
D: TRBD1
size: -

CDR3: CASSRDQNTEAFF
DNA: TGTGCCAGCTCGCGGGACCAGAACACTGAAGCTTTCTTT
V: TRBV18
J: TRBJ1-1
D: -
size: -

CDR3: CASSKGQRVSYEQYF
DNA: TGTGCCAGCAGTAAGGGACAGAGAGTCTCCTACGAGCAGTACTTC
V: TRBV6-5
J: TRBJ2-7
D: TRBD1
size: -

CDR3: CASSQPRGRAGETQYF
DNA: TGCGCCAGCAGCCAACCGCGCGGGAGGGCCGGAGAGACCCAGTACTTC
V: TRBV4-1
J: TRBJ2-5
D: TRBD2
size: few

CDR3: CASSRAGPNTGELFF
DNA: TGTGCCAGCTCCCGGGCGGGTCCAAACACCGGGGAGCTGTTTTTT
V: TRBV18
J: TRBJ2-2
D: -
size: -

CDR3: CASSFRISNQPQHF
DNA: TGTGCCAGCAGCTTCCGTATTAGCAATCAGCCCCAGCATTTT
V: TRBV7-2
J: TRBJ1-5
D: -
size: -

CDR3: CASSRGQGSEKLFF
DNA: TGCGCCAGCAGCCGGGGACAGGGGAGTGAAAAACTGTTTTTT
V: TRBV5-1
J: TRBJ1-4
D: TRBD1
size: -

CDR3: CASSALPSYNEQFF
DNA: TGTGCCAGCAGTGCTTTGCCTTCATACAATGAGCAGTTCTTC
V: TRBV28
J: TRBJ2-1
D: -
size: few

CDR3: CASSLRWLSNQPQHF
DNA: TGTGCCAGCAGTCTCCGGTGGTTAAGCAATCAGCCCCAGCATTTT
V: TRBV27
J: TRBJ1-5
D: -
size: -

CDR3: CASSRTGDHYEQYF
DNA: TGCGCCAGCAGCAGGACAGGGGACCACTACGAGCAGTACTTC
V: TRBV5-1
J: TRBJ2-7
D: TRBD1
size: -

CDR3: CASSISFGQGSYGYTF
DNA: TGTGCCAGTAGTATATCCTTCGGACAGGGCTCCTATGGCTACACCTTC
V: TRBV19
J: TRBJ1-2
D: TRBD1
size: -

CDR3: CAIREGDRGETQYF
DNA: TGTGCCATCAGGGAAGGCGACAGGGGAGAGACCCAGTACTTC
V: TRBV10-3
J: TRBJ2-5
D: TRBD1
size: -

CDR3: CASSDAAEAFF
DNA: TGTGCCAGCAGTGATGCAGCTGAAGCTTTCTTT
V: TRBV6-1
J: TRBJ1-1
D: -
size: -

CDR3: CASSQQSSYNEQFF
DNA: TGTGCCAGCAGCCAACAGAGCTCCTACAATGAGCAGTTCTTC
V: TRBV27
J: TRBJ2-1
D: -
size: -

CDR3: CASSFTRTSVYEQYF
DNA: TGTGCCAGCAGCTTTACCAGGACTAGCGTCTACGAGCAGTACTTC
V: TRBV7-9
J: TRBJ2-7
D: TRBD2
size: -